This T cell receptor beta chain was recorded in a study of OX40 agonist ivuxolimab in advanced cancers. The V gene's germline CDR1 is SNHLY and CDR2 FYNNEI. The CDR3 is 13 residues long. Trimming stripped 4 bases from V and 8 bases from J, with 14 bases between. Sequencing used immunoSEQ multiplex PCR; TCRdb keeps in-frame clones, though not all of them. Of some 140,000 clones listed, around nine tenths were seen once; the top ten hold approximately 0.99%. The chain combines TRBV2 with TRBJ1-1, with a tentative D call TRBD1 (5 bases). The TCR comes from an adult with an advanced solid tumor such as melanoma, head and neck, liver or kidney cancer. This material consisted of CD4+ or CD8+ T cells sorted from blood, taken in a trial of the OX40 agonist ivuxolimab. The CDR3 DNA is TGTGCCAGCAGTGCCAGACGTGGGGGAGAAGCTTTCTTT. Translated: CASSARRGGEAFF.